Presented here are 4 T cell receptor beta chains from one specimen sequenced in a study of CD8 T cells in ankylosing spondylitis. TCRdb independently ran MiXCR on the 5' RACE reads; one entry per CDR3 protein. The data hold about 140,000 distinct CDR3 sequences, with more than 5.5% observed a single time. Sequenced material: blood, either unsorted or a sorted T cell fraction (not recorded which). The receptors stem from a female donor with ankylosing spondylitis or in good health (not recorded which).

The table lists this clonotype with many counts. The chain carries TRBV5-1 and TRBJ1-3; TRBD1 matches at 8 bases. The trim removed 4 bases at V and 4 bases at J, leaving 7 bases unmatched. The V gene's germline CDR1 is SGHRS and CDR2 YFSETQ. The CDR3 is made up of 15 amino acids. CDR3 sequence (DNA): TGCGCCAGCAGCCAAGACAGGGGATCAGGAAACACCATATATTTT. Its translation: CASSQDRGSGNTIYF.

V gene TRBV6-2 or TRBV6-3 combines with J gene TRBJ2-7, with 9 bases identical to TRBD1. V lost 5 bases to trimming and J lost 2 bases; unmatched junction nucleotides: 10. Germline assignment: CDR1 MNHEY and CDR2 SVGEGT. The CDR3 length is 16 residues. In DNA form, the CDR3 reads TGTGCCAGCAGTCCCCATGGAAGGACAGGGGCCTACGAGCAGTACTTC. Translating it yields CASSPHGRTGAYEQYF.

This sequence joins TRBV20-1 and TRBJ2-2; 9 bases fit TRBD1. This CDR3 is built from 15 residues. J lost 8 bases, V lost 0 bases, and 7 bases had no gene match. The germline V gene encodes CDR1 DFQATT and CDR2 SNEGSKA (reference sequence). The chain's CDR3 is CSARDYRTGDGELFF. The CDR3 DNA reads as TGCAGTGCTAGAGATTACAGGACAGGGGATGGGGAGCTGTTTTTT.

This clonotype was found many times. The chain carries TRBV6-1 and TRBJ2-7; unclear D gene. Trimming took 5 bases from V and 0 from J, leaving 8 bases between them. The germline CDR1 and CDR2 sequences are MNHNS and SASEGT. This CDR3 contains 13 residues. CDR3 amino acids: CASSKASSYEQYF. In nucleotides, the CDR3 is TGTGCCAGCAGTAAGGCGAGCTCCTACGAGCAGTACTTC.